This passage covers 5 T cell receptor beta chains from one sample sequenced in a study of blood T cell repertoires in COVID-19 (dated by TCRdb to 2018 to 2020). Libraries were made using the immunoSEQ multiplex PCR assay. As stored in TCRdb, this immuneACCESS dataset retains in-frame rearrangements with V and J assigned. A fraction of the clones does not appear; measured against another copy, unresolved V genes explain less than half of the discrepancy, and the remainder lacks a known reason. The sample profile shows about 250,000 clones; around four fifths of them were found once. The ten largest clones take up around 6.5% of the sample. Sequencing was carried out using peripheral blood. The origin of the receptors is a woman aged 55-75 years with active or convalescent COVID-19.

This clone was observed once. The V call is TRBV7-6, the J call TRBJ2-5; 10 bases are a match to TRBD2. This CDR3 comprises 17 residues. The V gene end was trimmed by 1 base and the J gene end by 2 bases; junction bases not matched to a gene: 7. Germline assignment: CDR1 SGHVS and CDR2 FNYEAQ. CDR3 sequence (DNA): TGTGCCAGCAGCTTAGTTGGTAGCGGGGGGACTCAAGAGACCCAGTACTTC. Translating gives CASSLVGSGGTQETQYF. Full variable domain (remainder filled in from reference TRBV7-6 and TRBJ2-5): GAGVSQSPRYKVTKRGQDVALRCDPISGHVSLYWYRQALGQGPEFLTYFNYEAQQDKSGLPNDRFSAERPEGSISTLTIQRTEQRDSAMYRCASSLVGSGGTQETQYFGPGTRLLVL.

The chain employs TRBV5-1 and TRBJ2-3; a weak D match, TRBD2 (5 bases). The CDR3 covers 15 residues. Per germline, CDR1 SGHRS and CDR2 YFSETQ. Trimming cost V 2 bases and J 2 bases, with 12 bases left between them. CDR3 bases: TGCGCCAGCAGCTTCCTCGAGGGTCACACAGATACGCAGTATTTT. Protein sequence: CASSFLEGHTDTQYF.

The chain recombines TRBV27 with TRBJ1-4; possible D gene TRBD1, 5 bases. This CDR3 is built from 15 residues. Trimming shortened V by 3 bases and J by 2 bases, and 10 bases separated the two germline ends. In germline, CDR1 is MNHEY, CDR2 SMNVEV (reference sequence). CDR3 region: CASSFGWGTNEKLFF. CDR3 coding DNA: TGTGCCAGCAGTTTCGGCTGGGGCACTAATGAAAAACTGTTTTTT.

This clone was seen a single time. The sample has other DNA sequences that encode this CDR3 too. V and J are TRBV6-5 and TRBJ1-5; 8 bases are a match to TRBD1. The V gene's germline CDR1 is MNHEY and CDR2 SVGAGI. This CDR3 has 13 residues. V gave up 6 bases and J gave up 9 bases; unmatched junction bases: 7. The CDR3 DNA reads TGTGCCAGCAGGGACAGGGACCGCGGGCCCCAGCATTTT. It is translated as CASRDRDRGPQHF.

The rearrangement links TRBV20-1 to TRBJ1-2; D uncertain. Trimming cost V 3 bases and J 3 bases, with 8 bases left between them. The CDR3 is 12 residues long. CDR1 and CDR2 from the germline V gene are DFQATT and SNEGSKA (reference sequence). The CDR3, as DNA: TGCAGTGCTAGTCGGGGAGACTATGGCTACACCTTC. Translating gives CSASRGDYGYTF.